Shown below are 24 T cell receptor beta chains from a single sample sequenced in a study of monozygotic twins with inflammatory bowel disease. One entry per CDR3 protein, without DNA, is what TCRdb gives after re-calling the 5' RACE reads. Its clone listing holds over 200,000 distinct CDR3 sequences. The sample was blood. The origin of the receptors is a human donor with ulcerative colitis or Crohn's disease, or a healthy co-twin of an affected twin (not recorded which).

The chain employs TRBV5-5 and TRBJ2-5; TCRdb's D gene call, TRBD1, goes unchecked for lack of DNA. This CDR3 is built from 14 residues. Germline V lookup: CDR1 SGHKS, CDR2 YYEKEE (reference sequence). CDR3: CASSRDSGQETQYF.

This chain joins TRBV10-3 and TRBJ1-6; TCRdb lists TRBD1, though no DNA is available to test this call. CDR1 ENHRY and CDR2 SYGVKD come from the germline V gene. The CDR3 contains 15 residues. CDR3 in amino acids: CAISEGTGNNSPLHF.

The chain links TRBV7-6 to TRBJ2-2; as DNA is missing, the TRBD1 call by TCRdb cannot be tested. The CDR3 extends over 15 amino acids. The germline V gene encodes CDR1 SGHVS and CDR2 FNYEAQ. The CDR3 loop reads CASSLRQGDTGELFF.

This chain links TRBV7-2 with TRBJ1-2; TCRdb's D call of TRBD1 is untestable without DNA. CDR3 size: 14 residues. The germline CDR1 and CDR2 sequences are SGHTA and FQGNSA. Here the CDR3 reads CASSLAGQGYGYTF.

The chain recombines TRBV20-1 with TRBJ1-1; TCRdb calls TRBD1, which cannot be checked without DNA. Per the germline V gene, CDR1 is DFQATT and CDR2 is SNEGSKA (reference sequence). The CDR3 is made up of 14 amino acids. The CDR3 region is CSARDRVGHTEAFF.

The chain couples TRBV5-1 to TRBJ2-7; TCRdb proposes TRBD1, but this gene call is untestable without DNA. Per the germline V gene, CDR1 is SGHRS and CDR2 is YFSETQ. The CDR3 is 14 residues long. CDR3 sequence reads: CASSPGTGGIEQYF.

The V and J genes are TRBV5-1 and TRBJ2-5; the TCRdb call, TRBD1, lacks DNA for checking. The CDR3 consists of 15 residues. Germline V gene data show CDR1 as SGHRS and CDR2 as YFSETQ. The CDR3 loop reads CASSPIGTGFETQYF.

V gene TRBV5-1 combines with J gene TRBJ1-1; TCRdb outputs TRBD1, but without DNA this stays unchecked. This CDR3 spans 16 amino acids. Per germline, CDR1 SGHRS and CDR2 YFSETQ. This chain's CDR3 is CASSQGTGRGNTEAFF.

The J gene is TRBJ2-5, the V gene TRBV7-2; the D call from TCRdb, TRBD2, cannot be confirmed without DNA. The CDR3 has 14 residues. CDR1 and CDR2 from the germline V gene are SGHTA and FQGNSA. The CDR3 sequence: CATKSGGLAETQYF.

The J gene is TRBJ1-1, the V gene TRBV25-1. In germline, CDR1 is MGHDK, CDR2 SYGVNS. The CDR3 extends over 12 amino acids. CDR3 residues: CASSGHTPEAFF.

The chain employs TRBV20-1 and TRBJ2-3. The CDR3 totals 12 residues. Per the germline V gene, CDR1 is DFQATT and CDR2 is SNEGSKA (reference sequence). CDR3 protein: CSARADLDTQYF.

The chain recombines TRBV29-1 with TRBJ2-1; with no DNA, the TCRdb D assignment of TRBD2 cannot be verified. Germline V lookup: CDR1 SQVTM, CDR2 ANQGSEA. The CDR3 has 14 amino acids. CDR3 sequence reads: CSAPGLAGAGEQFF.

The chain uses TRBV29-1 and TRBJ1-1; TCRdb outputs TRBD1, but without DNA this stays unchecked. CDR3 length: 13 residues. Germline V gene sequence: CDR1 SQVTM, CDR2 ANQGSEA. This CDR3 is CSVATSQGAEAFF.

The chain couples TRBV12-3 or TRBV12-4 to TRBJ1-2; there is no DNA to check the TCRdb D call of TRBD1. This CDR3 region has 15 residues. The CDR3 here is CASRLDSASNYGYTF.

V usage is TRBV29-1 and J usage is TRBJ2-7; the TRBD2 assignment by TCRdb is unverifiable without DNA. Per germline, CDR1 SQVTM and CDR2 ANQGSEA. This CDR3 is built from 13 residues. CDR3 amino acids: CSVVTSGSYEQYF.

The chain recombines TRBV29-1 with TRBJ1-4; TCRdb gives TRBD1 as the D gene, but with no DNA this cannot be confirmed. The germline V gene has CDR1 SQVTM and CDR2 ANQGSEA. This CDR3 has 11 amino acids. The CDR3 here is CSGWDNELLFF.

CDR3 amino acids: CASSQDPRAVGEAFF. J is TRBJ1-1 and V is TRBV4-1; checking the TCRdb D call of TRBD1 is not possible without DNA. The CDR3 length is 15 residues. Looked up from germline, CDR1 is MGHRA and CDR2 is YSYEKL.

This chain links TRBV4-2 with TRBJ2-5; TCRdb's D gene call, TRBD1, goes unchecked for lack of DNA. The CDR3 consists of 15 residues. Germline lookup yields CDR1 LGHNA and CDR2 YNFKEQ. The CDR3 sequence: CASSSRTGGVETQYF.

The chain has TRBV7-6 and TRBJ2-7. Germline assignment: CDR1 SGHVS and CDR2 FNYEAQ. This CDR3 contains 14 residues. The CDR3 loop reads CASSFEDSSYEQYF.

This chain joins TRBV12-3 or TRBV12-4 and TRBJ2-1; with no DNA, the TCRdb D assignment of TRBD1 cannot be verified. The CDR3 totals 15 residues. CDR3: CASSSGQGASNEQFF.

V is TRBV30 and J is TRBJ1-6; TCRdb indicates TRBD1, and absent DNA this call remains unverified. This CDR3 spans 13 amino acids. CDR1 is GTSNPN and CDR2 is SVGIG in the germline V gene (reference sequence). The CDR3 protein is CAWRPGGEVPLHF.

The V and J genes are TRBV6-1 and TRBJ2-2; with no DNA, the TCRdb D assignment of TRBD2 cannot be verified. The germline gives CDR1 MNHNS, CDR2 SASEGT. The CDR3 length is 16 residues. The CDR3 loop is CASRRKGLADTGELFF.

This chain joins TRBV6-1 and TRBJ2-7; TCRdb picks TRBD1, but there is no DNA to check that call. Germline V gene sequence: CDR1 MNHNS, CDR2 SASEGT. The CDR3 runs to 12 residues. CDR3 in amino acids: CASSEGGREQYF.

The chain joins TRBV18 to TRBJ2-7; TCRdb proposes TRBD1, but this gene call is untestable without DNA. The CDR3 totals 15 residues. Per germline, CDR1 KGHSH and CDR2 LQKENI. CDR3 region: CASSPQTGLLYEQYF. Complete variable domain (other parts from reference TRBV18 and TRBJ2-7): NAGVMQNPRHLVRRRGQEARLRCSPMKGHSHVYWYRQLPEEGLKFMVYLQKENIIDESGMPKERFSAEFPKEGPSILRIQQVVRGDSAAYFCASSPQTGLLYEQYFGPGTRLTVT.